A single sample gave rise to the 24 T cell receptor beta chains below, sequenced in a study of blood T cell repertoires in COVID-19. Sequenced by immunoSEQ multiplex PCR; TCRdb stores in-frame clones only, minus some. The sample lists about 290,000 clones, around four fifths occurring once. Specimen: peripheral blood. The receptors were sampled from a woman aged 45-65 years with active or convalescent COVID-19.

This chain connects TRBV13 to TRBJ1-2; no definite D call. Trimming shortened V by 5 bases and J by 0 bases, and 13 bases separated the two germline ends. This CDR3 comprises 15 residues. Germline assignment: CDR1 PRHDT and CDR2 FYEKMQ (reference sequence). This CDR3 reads CASSRAGLANYGYTF. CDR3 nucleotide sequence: TGTGCCAGCAGCCGGGCGGGCCTCGCTAACTATGGCTACACCTTC.

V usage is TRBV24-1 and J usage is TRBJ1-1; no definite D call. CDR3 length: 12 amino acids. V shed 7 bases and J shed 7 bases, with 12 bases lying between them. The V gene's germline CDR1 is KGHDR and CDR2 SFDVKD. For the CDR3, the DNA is TGTGCCACCAGAGAGGAAGGAGGTGAAGCTTTCTTT. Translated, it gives CATREEGGEAFF.

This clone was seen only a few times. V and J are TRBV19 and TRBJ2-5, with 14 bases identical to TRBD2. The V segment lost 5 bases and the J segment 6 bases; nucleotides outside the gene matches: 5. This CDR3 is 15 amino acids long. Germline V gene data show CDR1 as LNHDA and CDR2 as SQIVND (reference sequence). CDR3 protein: CASSLTSGREQTQYF. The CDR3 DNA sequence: TGTGCCAGTAGTTTGACTAGCGGGAGGGAGCAGACCCAGTACTTC.

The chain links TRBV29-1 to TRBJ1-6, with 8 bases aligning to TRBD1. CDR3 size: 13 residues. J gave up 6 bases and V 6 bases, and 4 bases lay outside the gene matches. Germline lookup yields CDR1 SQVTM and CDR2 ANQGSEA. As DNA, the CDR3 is TGCAGCGTCGGGGACAGGATTAATTCACCCCTCCACTTT. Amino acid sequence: CSVGDRINSPLHF.

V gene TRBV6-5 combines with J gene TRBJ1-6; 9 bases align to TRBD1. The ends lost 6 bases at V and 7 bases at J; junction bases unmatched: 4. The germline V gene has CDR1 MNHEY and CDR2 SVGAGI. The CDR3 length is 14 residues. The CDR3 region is CASSRDRENSPLHF. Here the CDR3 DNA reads TGTGCCAGCAGCCGGGACAGGGAAAATTCACCCCTCCACTTT.

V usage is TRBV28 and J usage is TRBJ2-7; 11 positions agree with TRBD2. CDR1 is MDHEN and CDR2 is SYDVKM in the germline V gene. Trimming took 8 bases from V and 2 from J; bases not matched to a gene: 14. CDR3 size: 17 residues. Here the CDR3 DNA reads TGTGCCAGCCGAGGCGGGGAGAGTAGCGGGAGGGCCTACGAGCAGTACTTC. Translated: CASRGGESSGRAYEQYF.

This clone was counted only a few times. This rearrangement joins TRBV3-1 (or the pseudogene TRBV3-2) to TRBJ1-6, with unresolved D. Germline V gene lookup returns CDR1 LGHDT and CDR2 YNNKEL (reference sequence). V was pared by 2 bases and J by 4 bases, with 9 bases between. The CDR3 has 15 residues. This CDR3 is CASSQIGGYNSPLHF. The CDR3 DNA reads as TGTGCCAGCAGCCAAATCGGAGGGTATAATTCACCCCTCCACTTT.

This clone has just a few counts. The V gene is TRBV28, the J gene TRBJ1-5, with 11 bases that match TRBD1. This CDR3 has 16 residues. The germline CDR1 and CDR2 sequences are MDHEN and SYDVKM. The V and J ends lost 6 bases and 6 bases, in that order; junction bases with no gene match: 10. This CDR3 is CASRDRDRGIGQPQHF. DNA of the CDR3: TGTGCCAGCAGGGACCGGGACAGGGGGATAGGTCAGCCCCAGCATTTT.

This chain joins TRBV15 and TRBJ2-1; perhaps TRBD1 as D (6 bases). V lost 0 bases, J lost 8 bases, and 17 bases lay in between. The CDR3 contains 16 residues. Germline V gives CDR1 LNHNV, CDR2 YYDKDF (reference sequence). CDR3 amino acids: CATSRDQRLEGDEQFF. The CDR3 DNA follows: TGTGCCACCAGCAGAGATCAACGACTTGAGGGGGATGAGCAGTTCTTC.

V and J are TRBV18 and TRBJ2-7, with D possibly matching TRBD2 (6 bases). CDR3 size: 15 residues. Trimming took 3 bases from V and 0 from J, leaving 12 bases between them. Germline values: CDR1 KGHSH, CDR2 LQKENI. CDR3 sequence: CASSPTRDFSYEQYF. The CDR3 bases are TGTGCCAGCTCACCCACCCGGGACTTCTCCTACGAGCAGTACTTC.

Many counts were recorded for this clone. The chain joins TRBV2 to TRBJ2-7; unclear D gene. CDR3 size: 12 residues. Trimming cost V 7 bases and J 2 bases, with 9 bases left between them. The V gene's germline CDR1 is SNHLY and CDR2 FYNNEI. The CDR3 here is CASTMSPYEQYF. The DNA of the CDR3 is TGTGCCAGCACCATGAGTCCCTACGAGCAGTACTTC.

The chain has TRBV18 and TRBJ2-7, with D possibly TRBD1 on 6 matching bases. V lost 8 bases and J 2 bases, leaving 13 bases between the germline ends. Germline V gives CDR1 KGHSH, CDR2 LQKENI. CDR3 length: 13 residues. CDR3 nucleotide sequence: TGTGCCAGCGGTAACAGGGACACCTACGAGCAGTACTTC. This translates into CASGNRDTYEQYF.

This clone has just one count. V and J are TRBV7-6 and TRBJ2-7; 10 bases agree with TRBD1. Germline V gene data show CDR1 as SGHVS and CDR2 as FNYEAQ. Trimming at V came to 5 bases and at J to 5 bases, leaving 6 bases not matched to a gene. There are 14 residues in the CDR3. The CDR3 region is CASSGQGDGDEQYF. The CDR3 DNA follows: TGTGCCAGCAGCGGACAGGGGGATGGCGACGAGCAGTACTTC.

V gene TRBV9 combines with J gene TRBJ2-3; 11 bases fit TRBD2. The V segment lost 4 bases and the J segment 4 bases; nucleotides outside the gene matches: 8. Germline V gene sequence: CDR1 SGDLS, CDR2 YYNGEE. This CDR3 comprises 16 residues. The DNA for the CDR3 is TGTGCCAGCAGCACCCGACTAGCGGGATCCGCAGATACGCAGTATTTT. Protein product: CASSTRLAGSADTQYF.

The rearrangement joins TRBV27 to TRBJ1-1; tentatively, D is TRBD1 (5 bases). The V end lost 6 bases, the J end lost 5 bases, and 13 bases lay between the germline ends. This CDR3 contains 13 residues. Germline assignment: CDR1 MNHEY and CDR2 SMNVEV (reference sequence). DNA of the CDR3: TGTGCCAGCAGCCGGGGACGGGGGACTGAAGCTTTCTTT. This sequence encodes CASSRGRGTEAFF.

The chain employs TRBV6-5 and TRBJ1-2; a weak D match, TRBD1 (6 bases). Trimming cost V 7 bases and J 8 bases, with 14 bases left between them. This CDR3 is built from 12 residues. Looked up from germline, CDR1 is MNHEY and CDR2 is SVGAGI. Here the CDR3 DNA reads TGTGCCAGCACAAGGGGGGGGACGGGCTACACCTTC. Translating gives CASTRGGTGYTF.

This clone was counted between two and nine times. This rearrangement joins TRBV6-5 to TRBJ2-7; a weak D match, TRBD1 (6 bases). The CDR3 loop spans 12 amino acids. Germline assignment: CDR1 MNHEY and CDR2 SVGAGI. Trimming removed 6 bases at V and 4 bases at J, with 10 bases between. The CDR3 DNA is TGTGCCAGCAGCCGCCAGGGGTACGAGCAGTACTTC. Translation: CASSRQGYEQYF.

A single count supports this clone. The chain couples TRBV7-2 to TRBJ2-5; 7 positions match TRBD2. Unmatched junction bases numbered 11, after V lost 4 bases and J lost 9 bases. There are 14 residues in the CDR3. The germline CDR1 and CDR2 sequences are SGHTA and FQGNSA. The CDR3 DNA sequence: TGTGCCAGCAGCTCCCGGACTAGTGGTAGGGCCCAGTACTTC. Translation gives CASSSRTSGRAQYF.

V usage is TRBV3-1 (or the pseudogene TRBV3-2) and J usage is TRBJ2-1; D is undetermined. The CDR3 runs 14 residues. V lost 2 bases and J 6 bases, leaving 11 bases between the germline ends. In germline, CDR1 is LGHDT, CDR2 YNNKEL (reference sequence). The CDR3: CASSQLQAFNEQFF. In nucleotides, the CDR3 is TGTGCCAGCAGCCAACTCCAGGCCTTCAATGAGCAGTTCTTC.

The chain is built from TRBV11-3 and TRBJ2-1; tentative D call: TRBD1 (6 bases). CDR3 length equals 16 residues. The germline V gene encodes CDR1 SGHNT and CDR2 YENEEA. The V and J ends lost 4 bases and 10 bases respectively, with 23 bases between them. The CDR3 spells CASSSGGTRGFGEQFF. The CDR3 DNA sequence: TGTGCCAGCAGCTCGGGCGGAACCAGGGGCTTCGGGGAGCAGTTCTTC.

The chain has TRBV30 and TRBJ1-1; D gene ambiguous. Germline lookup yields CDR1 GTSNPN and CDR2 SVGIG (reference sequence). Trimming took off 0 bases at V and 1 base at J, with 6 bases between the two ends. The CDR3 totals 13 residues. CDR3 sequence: CAWSVQQNTEAFF. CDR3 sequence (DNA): TGTGCCTGGAGTGTACAACAGAACACTGAAGCTTTCTTT. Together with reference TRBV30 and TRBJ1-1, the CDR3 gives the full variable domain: SQTIHQWPATLVQPVGSPLSLECTVEGTSNPNLYWYRQAAGRGLQLLFYSVGIGQISSEVPQNLSASRPQDRQFILSSKKLLLSDSGFYLCAWSVQQNTEAFFGQGTRLTVV.

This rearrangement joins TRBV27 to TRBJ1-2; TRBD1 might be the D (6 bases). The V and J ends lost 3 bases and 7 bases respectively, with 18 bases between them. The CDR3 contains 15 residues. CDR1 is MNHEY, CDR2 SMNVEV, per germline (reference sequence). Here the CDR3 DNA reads TGTGCCAGCAGTTTCCCGGGACACTCGCGTAGTGGCTACACCTTC. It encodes CASSFPGHSRSGYTF.

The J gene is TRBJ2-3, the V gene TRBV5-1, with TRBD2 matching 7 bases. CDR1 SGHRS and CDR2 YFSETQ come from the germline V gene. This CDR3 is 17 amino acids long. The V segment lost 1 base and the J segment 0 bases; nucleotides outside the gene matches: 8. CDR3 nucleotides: TGCGCCAGCAGCTTGACAAACTCGGGGGGAAGCACAGATACGCAGTATTTT. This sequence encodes CASSLTNSGGSTDTQYF.

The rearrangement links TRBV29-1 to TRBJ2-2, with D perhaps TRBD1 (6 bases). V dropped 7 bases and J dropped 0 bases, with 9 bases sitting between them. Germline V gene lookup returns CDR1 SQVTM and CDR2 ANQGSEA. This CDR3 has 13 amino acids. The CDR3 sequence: CSGRQANTGELFF. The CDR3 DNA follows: TGCAGCGGGCGACAGGCGAACACCGGGGAGCTGTTTTTT.